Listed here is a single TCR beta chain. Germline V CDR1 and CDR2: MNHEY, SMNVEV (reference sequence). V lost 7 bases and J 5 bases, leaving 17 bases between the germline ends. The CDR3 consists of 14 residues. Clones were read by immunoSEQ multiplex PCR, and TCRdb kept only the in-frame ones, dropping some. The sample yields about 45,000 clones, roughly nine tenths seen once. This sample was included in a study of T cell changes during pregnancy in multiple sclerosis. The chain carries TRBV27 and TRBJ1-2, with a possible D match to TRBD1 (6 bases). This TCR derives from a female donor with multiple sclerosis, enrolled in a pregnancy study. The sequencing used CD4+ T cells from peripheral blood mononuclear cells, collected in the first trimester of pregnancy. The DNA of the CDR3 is TGTGCCAGCACCACTAAGGACAGCGCATATGGCTACACCTTC. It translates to CASTTKDSAYGYTF.